Listed below are T cell receptor beta chains from one sample, sequenced in a study of blood T cell repertoires in COVID-19. Some clones are missing from TCRdb's copy, which holds only in-frame ones; the method was immunoSEQ multiplex PCR. The table has tens of thousands of clones, roughly 82% seen once. The specimen was peripheral blood. Every receptor here comes from a woman aged 55 to 70 with acute or convalescent COVID-19. Each CDR3 is given with its conserved first and last residue. The D gene is left open where the match is weak. Size tells how often a clone was seen (once, few, many) or the class of an expanded clone, and some rows leave it out.

TRBJ1-2,-,TRBV24-1,-,CATSHTGREGYGYTF,TGTGCCACCAGTCATACGGGCAGGGAGGGCTATGGCTACACCTTC
TRBJ2-3,-,TRBV7-2,few,CASTVPKGGLRTDTQYF,TGTGCCAGCACCGTCCCTAAGGGGGGGCTCCGCACAGATACGCAGTATTTT
TRBJ2-1,-,TRBV4-1,-,CASSQDQGSTSYNEQFF,TGCGCCAGCAGCCAAGATCAGGGCTCCACCTCCTACAATGAGCAGTTCTTC
TRBJ1-6,TRBD1,TRBV11-2,once,CASSLAGQGNSPLHF,TGTGCCAGCAGCTTAGCTGGACAGGGGAATTCACCCCTCCACTTT
TRBJ1-1,-,TRBV19,-,CASSIPLRDTEAFF,TGTGCCAGTAGTATCCCCTTACGGGACACTGAAGCTTTCTTT
TRBJ2-3,-,TRBV19,once,CASSMGRGRDTQYF,TGTGCCAGTAGTATGGGGCGGGGCAGGGATACGCAGTATTTT
TRBJ2-7,-,TRBV5-1,-,CASSLGEGAYEQYF,TGCGCCAGCAGCTTGGGGGAGGGGGCCTACGAGCAGTACTTC
TRBJ1-5,-,TRBV3-1/TRBV3-2,-,CASSQNTDYQPQHF,TGTGCCAGCAGCCAAAATACGGACTATCAGCCCCAGCATTTT
TRBJ1-2,-,TRBV3-1/TRBV3-2,-,CASRQTGLVHGYTF,TGTGCCAGCAGACAGACAGGCCTTGTTCATGGCTACACCTTC
TRBJ2-7,-,TRBV29-1,-,CSVALANYEQYF,TGCAGCGTTGCTCTAGCAAACTACGAGCAGTACTTC
TRBJ1-5,-,TRBV6-4,-,CASSVGTGHQPQHF,TGTGCCAGCAGTGTAGGAACAGGGCACCAGCCCCAGCATTTT
TRBJ2-7,-,TRBV27,-,CASSLKQGQYEQYF,TGTGCCAGCAGTTTGAAACAGGGACAATACGAGCAGTACTTC
TRBJ1-6,-,TRBV23-1,once,CASSQLGQKNSPLHF,TGCGCCAGCAGTCAATTGGGCCAGAAGAATTCACCCCTCCACTTT
TRBJ1-2,-,TRBV29-1,-,CSVEDRGLTYGYTF,TGCAGCGTTGAAGATCGAGGTTTGACCTATGGCTACACCTTC
TRBJ1-1,-,TRBV6-5,-,CASSYENSKTEAFF,TGTGCCAGCAGTTACGAGAATTCTAAGACTGAAGCTTTCTTT
TRBJ2-1,-,TRBV6-5,-,CASSYREGTDEQFF,TGTGCCAGCAGTTACCGAGAGGGTACGGATGAGCAGTTCTTC
TRBJ2-1,TRBD1,TRBV4-1,-,CASSQDGTGPNEQFF,TGCGCCAGCAGCCAAGATGGGACAGGCCCAAATGAGCAGTTCTTC
TRBJ1-6,-,TRBV7-8,few,CASSTPSRGLTYNSPLHF,TGTGCCAGCAGCACCCCGAGCAGGGGTTTAACTTATAATTCACCCCTCCACTTT
TRBJ2-3,-,TRBV4-3,-,CASSPRGGEDTQYF,TGCGCCAGCAGCCCCCGGGGTGGGGAAGATACGCAGTATTTT
TRBJ1-3,-,TRBV28,once,CASSLTSPSSGNTIYF,TGTGCCAGCAGCCTTACTAGTCCTAGCTCTGGAAACACCATATATTTT
TRBJ1-5,TRBD1,TRBV19,-,CASRTGDQPQHF,TGTGCCAGTAGGACAGGGGATCAGCCCCAGCATTTT
TRBJ2-2,TRBD1,TRBV6-1,few,CASSEDRGPPGELFF,TGTGCCAGCAGTGAGGACAGGGGGCCCCCCGGGGAGCTGTTTTTT
TRBJ1-5,-,TRBV30,-,CAWSVDYQPQHF,TGTGCCTGGAGTGTCGACTATCAGCCCCAGCATTTT
TRBJ2-1,-,TRBV11-2,-,CASSLVKGWGIYNEQFF,TGTGCCAGCAGCTTAGTAAAGGGGTGGGGTATATACAATGAGCAGTTCTTC
TRBJ1-5,-,TRBV27,-,CASRGLGQGNQPQHF,TGTGCCAGCCGTGGATTGGGTCAGGGAAATCAGCCCCAGCATTTT
TRBJ2-7,TRBD2,TRBV19,-,CASGTSGGEEQYF,TGTGCCAGTGGGACTAGCGGGGGGGAAGAGCAGTACTTC
TRBJ1-1,-,TRBV9,-,CASSPRTGMNTEAFF,TGTGCCAGCAGCCCCCGGACTGGGATGAACACTGAAGCTTTCTTT
TRBJ1-3,TRBD1,TRBV5-6,once,CASSWGQIPSGNTIYF,TGTGCCAGCAGTTGGGGACAGATCCCCTCTGGAAACACCATATATTTT
TRBJ2-1,-,TRBV28,-,CATSGTLGQFF,TGTGCCACCTCCGGGACTCTCGGGCAGTTCTTC
TRBJ1-1,TRBD1,TRBV5-1,once,CASGAGGVAEAFF,TGCGCCAGCGGGGCAGGGGGCGTAGCTGAAGCTTTCTTT
TRBJ2-3,TRBD2,TRBV25-1,-,CASSVGAGAGDTQYF,TGTGCCAGCAGTGTGGGAGCGGGGGCGGGGGATACGCAGTATTTT
TRBJ2-3,-,TRBV7-9,-,CASSFETGSPDTQYF,TGTGCCAGCAGCTTCGAAACAGGGAGCCCAGATACGCAGTATTTT
TRBJ2-1,TRBD2,TRBV6-6,-,CASSQYSGGGDYNEQFF,TGTGCCAGCAGTCAATATAGCGGGGGGGGAGACTACAATGAGCAGTTCTTC
TRBJ1-2,-,TRBV19,-,CASSIPGGRYGYTF,TGTGCCAGTAGTATTCCTGGCGGCCGCTATGGCTACACCTTC
TRBJ1-4,TRBD1,TRBV11-2,few,CASSPRGDRGRIGEKLFF,TGTGCCAGCAGCCCTAGAGGGGACAGGGGGCGCATAGGTGAAAAACTGTTTTTT
TRBJ2-7,-,TRBV27,-,CASRSRSFTYEQYF,TGTGCCAGCAGATCCCGGTCTTTTACCTACGAGCAGTACTTC
TRBJ2-3,TRBD1,TRBV5-1,-,CASSLTPPGQGTDTQYF,TGCGCCAGCAGCTTAACCCCCCCGGGACAGGGGACAGATACGCAGTATTTT
TRBJ2-1,TRBD2,TRBV6-5,-,CASSYQLAGGPDEQFF,TGTGCCAGCAGTTACCAGCTAGCGGGGGGGCCGGATGAGCAGTTCTTC
TRBJ1-1,TRBD1,TRBV29-1,-,CSFLRDRGPLNTEAFF,TGCAGCTTCTTAAGGGACAGGGGGCCCCTAAACACTGAAGCTTTCTTT
TRBJ2-3,-,TRBV7-8,-,CASREVGDTQYF,TGTGCCAGCAGGGAGGTGGGGGATACGCAGTATTTT
TRBJ1-1,-,TRBV7-2,-,CASSLGYRLMNTEAFF,TGTGCCAGCAGCTTAGGTTACAGGCTCATGAACACTGAAGCTTTCTTT
TRBJ1-5,-,TRBV10-3,-,CAISERDYSNQPQHF,TGTGCCATCAGTGAAAGGGACTATAGCAATCAGCCCCAGCATTTT
TRBJ1-6,TRBD1,TRBV19,few,CASSSDRVSAVDNSPLHF,TGTGCCAGTAGCTCGGACAGGGTTAGCGCTGTCGATAATTCACCCCTCCACTTT
TRBJ2-1,TRBD1,TRBV6-5,-,CASSYDRDRDNEQFF,TGTGCCAGCAGTTACGACCGGGACAGGGACAATGAGCAGTTCTTC
TRBJ2-3,-,TRBV7-9,-,CASSFQTSTDTQYF,TGTGCCAGCAGCTTTCAAACTAGCACAGATACGCAGTATTTT
TRBJ2-7,TRBD1,TRBV27,-,CASRRTGTGGHEQYF,TGTGCCAGCAGGCGGACCGGGACAGGGGGACACGAGCAGTACTTC
TRBJ1-3,-,TRBV27,few,CASSLQGVSGNTIYF,TGTGCCAGCAGCCTACAGGGCGTCTCTGGAAACACCATATATTTT